This T cell receptor beta chain was retrieved from a study of CD8 T cells in ankylosing spondylitis. Findings and caveats of the study: According to the report, clones linked to the disease were significantly enriched in matched synovial fluid samples taken from ankylosing spondylitis patients.

This clonotype has ten or more counts. Its target is unknown. Each TCR beta library was made by quantitative 5'-RACE that incorporated molecular barcodes. TCRdb reanalysed the 5' RACE reads using MiXCR and keeps one entry per CDR3 protein. The table includes 240,000 or so distinct CDR3 sequences, around 9.1% detected once. CDR1 and CDR2 (germline): SGDLS, YYNGEE. The V gene end was trimmed by 5 bases and the J gene end by 6 bases; junction bases not matched to a gene: 7. The CDR3 runs 13 residues. The sequenced sample consisted of blood, either unsorted or a sorted T cell fraction (not recorded which). This chain connects TRBV9 to TRBJ1-2; 7 bases map to TRBD1. The source is a male donor with ankylosing spondylitis or in good health (not recorded which). CDR3 protein: CASRTGFNHGYTF. The DNA of the CDR3 is TGTGCCAGCAGGACAGGGTTTAATCATGGCTACACCTTC. The full variable domain, completed using reference TRBV9 and TRBJ1-2, is DSGVTQTPKHLITATGQRVTLRCSPRSGDLSVYWYQQSLDQGLQFLIQYYNGEERAKGNILERFSAQQFPDLHSELNLSSLELGDSALYFCASRTGFNHGYTFGSGTRLTVV.